This TCR beta chain was recorded in a study of breast tumors, draining lymph nodes, adjacent tissues. Samples came from axillary lymph nodes draining the breast cancer. TCRdb analysed the multiplex PCR reads with MiXCR anew, one entry per CDR3 protein. The sample holds about 270,000 distinct CDR3 sequences, over 25% seen once. Trimming took off 11 bases at V and 13 bases at J, with 21 bases between the two ends. The CDR3 loop spans 13 amino acids. The germline gives CDR1 WSHSY, CDR2 SAAADI. The chain uses TRBV10-2 and TRBJ1-6, with a weak D call TRBD1 (5 bases). The sequence was obtained from a female donor with breast cancer. Some clones in this sample may be carry-over from other donors' samples. Sequenced sample: axillary lymph node tissue. For the CDR3, the DNA is TGCGCCGTCAGGGACGGTCGGGCCTTCCCCCTCCACTTT. It codes for CAVRDGRAFPLHF.